This TCR beta chain came from a study of siplizumab effects on memory and regulatory T cells. The CDR3 sequence is 12 residues long. The V end was cut by 4 bases, the J end by 3 bases, with 7 bases between. Per germline, CDR1 SNHLY and CDR2 FYNNEI. Points from the study as a whole: Roughly 80-97% of proliferating CD4+ or CD8+ clones lacked an assignable naive or memory phenotype. Alloreactive sequences whose origin lay in unstimulated CD4+ memory cells were significantly reduced by siplizumab. Naive T cells apparently outstripped memory cells in diversity and seemed major alloresponse contributors.

Only in-frame clones appear in the TCRdb table, and some are missing; sequencing was by immunoSEQ multiplex PCR. The table has 75,000 to 95,000 clones, 80% to 90% seen once. On this clone: Its antigen is not identified.

The sample consisted of CD4+ T cells sorted from blood. V usage is TRBV2 and J usage is TRBJ2-7, with D possibly matching TRBD2 (5 bases). The TCR sequence derives from a human donor in good health. The CDR3 protein is CASSVGIYEQYF. DNA for the CDR3: TGTGCCAGCAGTGTCGGGATCTACGAGCAGTACTTC.